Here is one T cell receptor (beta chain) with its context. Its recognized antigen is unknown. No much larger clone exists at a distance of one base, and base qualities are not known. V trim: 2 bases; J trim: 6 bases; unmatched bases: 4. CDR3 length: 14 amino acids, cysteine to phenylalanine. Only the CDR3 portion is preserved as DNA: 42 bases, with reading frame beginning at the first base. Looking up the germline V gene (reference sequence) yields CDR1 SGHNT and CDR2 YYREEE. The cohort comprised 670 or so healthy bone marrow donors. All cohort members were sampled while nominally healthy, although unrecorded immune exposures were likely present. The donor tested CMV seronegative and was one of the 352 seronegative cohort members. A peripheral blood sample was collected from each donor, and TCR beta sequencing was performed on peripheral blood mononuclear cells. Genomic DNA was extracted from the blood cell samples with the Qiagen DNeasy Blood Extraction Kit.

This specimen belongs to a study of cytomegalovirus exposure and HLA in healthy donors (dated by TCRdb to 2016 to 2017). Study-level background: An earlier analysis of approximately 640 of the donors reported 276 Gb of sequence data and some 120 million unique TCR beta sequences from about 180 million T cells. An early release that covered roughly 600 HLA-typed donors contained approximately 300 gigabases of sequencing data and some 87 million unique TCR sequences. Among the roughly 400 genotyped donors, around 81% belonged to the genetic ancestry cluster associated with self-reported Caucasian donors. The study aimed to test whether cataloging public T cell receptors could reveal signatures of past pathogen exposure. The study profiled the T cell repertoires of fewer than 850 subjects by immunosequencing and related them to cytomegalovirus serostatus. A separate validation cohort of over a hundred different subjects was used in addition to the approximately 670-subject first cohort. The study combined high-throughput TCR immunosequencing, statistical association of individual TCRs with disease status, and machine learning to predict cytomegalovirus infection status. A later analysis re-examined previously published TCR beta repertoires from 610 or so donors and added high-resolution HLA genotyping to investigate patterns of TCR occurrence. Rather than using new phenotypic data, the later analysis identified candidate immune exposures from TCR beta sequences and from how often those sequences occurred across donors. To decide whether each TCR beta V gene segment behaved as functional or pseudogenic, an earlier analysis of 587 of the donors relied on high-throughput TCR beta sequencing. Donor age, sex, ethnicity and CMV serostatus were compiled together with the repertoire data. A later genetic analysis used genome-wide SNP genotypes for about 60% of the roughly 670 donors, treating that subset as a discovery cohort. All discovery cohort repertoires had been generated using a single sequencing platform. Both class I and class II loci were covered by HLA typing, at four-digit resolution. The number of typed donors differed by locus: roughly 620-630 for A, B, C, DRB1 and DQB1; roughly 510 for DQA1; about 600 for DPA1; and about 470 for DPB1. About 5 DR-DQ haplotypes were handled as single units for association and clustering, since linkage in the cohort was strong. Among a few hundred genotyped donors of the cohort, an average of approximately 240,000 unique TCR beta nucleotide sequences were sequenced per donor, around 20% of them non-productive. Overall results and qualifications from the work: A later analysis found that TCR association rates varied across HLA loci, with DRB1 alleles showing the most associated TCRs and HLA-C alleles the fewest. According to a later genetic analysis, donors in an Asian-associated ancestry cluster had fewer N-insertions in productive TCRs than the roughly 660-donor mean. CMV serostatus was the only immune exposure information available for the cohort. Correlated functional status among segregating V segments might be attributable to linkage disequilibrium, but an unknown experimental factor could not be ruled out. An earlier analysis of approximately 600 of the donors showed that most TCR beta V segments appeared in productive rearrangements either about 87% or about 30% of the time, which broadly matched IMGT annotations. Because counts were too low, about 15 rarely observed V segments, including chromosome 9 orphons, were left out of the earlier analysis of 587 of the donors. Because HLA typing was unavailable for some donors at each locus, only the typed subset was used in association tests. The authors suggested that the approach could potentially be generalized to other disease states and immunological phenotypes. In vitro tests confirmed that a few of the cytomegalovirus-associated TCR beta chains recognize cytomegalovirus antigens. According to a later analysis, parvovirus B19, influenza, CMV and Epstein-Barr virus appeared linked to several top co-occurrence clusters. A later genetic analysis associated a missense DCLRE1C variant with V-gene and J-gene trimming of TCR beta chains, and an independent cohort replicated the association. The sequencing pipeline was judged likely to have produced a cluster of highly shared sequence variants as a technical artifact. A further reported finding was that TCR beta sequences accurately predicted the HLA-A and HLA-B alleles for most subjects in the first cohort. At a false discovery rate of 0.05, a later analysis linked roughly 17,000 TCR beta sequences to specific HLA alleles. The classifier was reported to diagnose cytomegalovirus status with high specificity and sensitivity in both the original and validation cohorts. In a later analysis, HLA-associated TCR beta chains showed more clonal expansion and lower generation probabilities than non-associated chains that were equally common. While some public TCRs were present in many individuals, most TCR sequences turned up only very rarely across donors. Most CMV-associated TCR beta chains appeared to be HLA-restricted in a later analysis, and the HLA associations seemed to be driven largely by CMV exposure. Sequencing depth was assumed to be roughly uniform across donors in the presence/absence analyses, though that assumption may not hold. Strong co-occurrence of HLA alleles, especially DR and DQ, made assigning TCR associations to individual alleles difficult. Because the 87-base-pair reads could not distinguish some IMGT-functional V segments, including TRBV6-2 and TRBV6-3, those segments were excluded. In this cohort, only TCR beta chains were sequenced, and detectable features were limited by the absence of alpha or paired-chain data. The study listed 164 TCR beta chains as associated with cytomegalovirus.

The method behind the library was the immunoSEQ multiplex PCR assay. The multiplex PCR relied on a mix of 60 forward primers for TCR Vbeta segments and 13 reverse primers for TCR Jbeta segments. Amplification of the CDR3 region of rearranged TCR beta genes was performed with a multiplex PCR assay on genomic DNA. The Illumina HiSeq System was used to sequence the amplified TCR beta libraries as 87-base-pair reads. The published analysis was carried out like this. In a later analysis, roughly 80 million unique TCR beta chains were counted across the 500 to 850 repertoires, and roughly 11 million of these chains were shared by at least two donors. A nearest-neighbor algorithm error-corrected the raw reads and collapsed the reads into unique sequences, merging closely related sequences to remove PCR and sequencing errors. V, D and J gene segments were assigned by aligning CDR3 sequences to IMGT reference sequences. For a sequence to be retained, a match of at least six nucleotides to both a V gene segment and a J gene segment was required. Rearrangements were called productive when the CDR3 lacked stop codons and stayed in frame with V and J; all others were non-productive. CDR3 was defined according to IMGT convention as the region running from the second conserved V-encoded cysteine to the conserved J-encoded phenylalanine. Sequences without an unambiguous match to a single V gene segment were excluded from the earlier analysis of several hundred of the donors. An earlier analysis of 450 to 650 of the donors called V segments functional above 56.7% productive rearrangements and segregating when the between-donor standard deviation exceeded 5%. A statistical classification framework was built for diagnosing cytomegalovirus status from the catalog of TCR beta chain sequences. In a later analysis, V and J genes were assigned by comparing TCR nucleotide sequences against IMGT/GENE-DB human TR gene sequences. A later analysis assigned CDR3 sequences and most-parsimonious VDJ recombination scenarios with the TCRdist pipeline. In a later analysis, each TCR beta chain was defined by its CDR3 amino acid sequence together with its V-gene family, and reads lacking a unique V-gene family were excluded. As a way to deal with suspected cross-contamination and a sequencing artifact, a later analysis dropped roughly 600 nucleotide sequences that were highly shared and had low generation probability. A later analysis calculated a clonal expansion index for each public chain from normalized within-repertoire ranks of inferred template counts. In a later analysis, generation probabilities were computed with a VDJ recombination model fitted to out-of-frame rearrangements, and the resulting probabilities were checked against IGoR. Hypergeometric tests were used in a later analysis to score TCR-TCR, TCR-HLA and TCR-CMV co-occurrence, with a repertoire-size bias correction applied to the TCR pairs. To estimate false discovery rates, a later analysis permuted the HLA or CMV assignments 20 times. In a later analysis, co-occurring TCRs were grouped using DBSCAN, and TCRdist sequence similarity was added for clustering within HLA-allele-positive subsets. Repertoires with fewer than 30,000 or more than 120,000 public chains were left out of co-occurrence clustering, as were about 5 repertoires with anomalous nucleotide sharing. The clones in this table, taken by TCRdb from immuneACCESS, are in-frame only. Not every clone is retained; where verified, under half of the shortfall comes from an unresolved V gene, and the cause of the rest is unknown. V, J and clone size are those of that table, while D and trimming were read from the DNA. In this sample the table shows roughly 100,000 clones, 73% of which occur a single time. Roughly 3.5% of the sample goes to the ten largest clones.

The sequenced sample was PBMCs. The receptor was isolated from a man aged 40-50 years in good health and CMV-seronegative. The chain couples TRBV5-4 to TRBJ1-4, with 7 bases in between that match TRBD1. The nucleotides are TGTGCCAGCAGCTTCGGAGACAGGGATGAAAAACTGTTTTTT. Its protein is CASSFGDRDEKLFF.